The source of this TCR beta chain is a study of T-cell memory formation after mild COVID-19. At the level of the study: Largely, the TCR clusters proved donor specific. Whole-study results and caveats: Cross-reactive memory apparently joined, as some responding clones appeared in pre-infection memory. Contracting clones from day 15 to 85 had balanced CD4/CD8; later expanders favoured CD4+.

This clonotype appeared many times. Its antigen is still unknown. With 4 bases removed from V and 5 bases from J, the gap between germline ends came to 12 bases. Germline lookup yields CDR1 SGHDN and CDR2 FVKESK. The CDR3 contains 14 residues. One entry per CDR3 protein, called by TCRdb with MiXCR from the 5' RACE reads. The repertoire holds 120,000 to 150,000 distinct CDR3 sequences, with 6% to 7% as singletons. The source of this sequence is an adult woman who had mild COVID-19 (a few samples of this study predate the infection). Cell type and time point are not known. Sequenced material: PBMCs or a T cell subset sorted from them (not recorded which). V usage is TRBV14 and J usage is TRBJ2-1; D is unresolved. CDR3: CASSPPPLNNEQFF. The CDR3 coding sequence is TGTGCCAGCAGCCCTCCCCCGTTAAACAATGAGCAGTTCTTC.